This TCR beta chain was documented in a study of human T cells and chemical hapten exposure. Study details: Sensitization used 2% DPC on around 2 cm by around 2 cm upper inner arm skin.

The library tagged each cDNA molecule with unique molecular identifiers. TCRdb re-analysed the RACE reads in MiXCR, keeping a single row per CDR3 protein. The sample yields about 190,000 distinct CDR3 sequences, under 30% seen once. Time point noted: patch test 3, about 24 weeks after DPC sensitization. Regarding treatment: therapeutic diphenylcyclopropenone sensitization with weekly scalp DPC. Drawing of blood took place ahead of applying each patch test. Points from the study as a whole: TCRs whose frequency exceeded 1 in 1000 remained the same following DPC sensitization.

A word on this clonotype: Its antigen is unknown.

The source is a woman between 40 and 50 years old with alopecia areata. Some clones in this sample may be carry-over from other donors' samples. The specimen comprised whole blood, sampled in connection with sensitization to the hapten diphenylcyclopropenone (DPC).

In DNA form, the CDR3 reads TGTGCCAGCAGCCCAACTAGCGGGCCTTACAATGAGCAGTTCTTC. Translation gives CASSPTSGPYNEQFF. This chain connects TRBV7-2 to TRBJ2-1; 9 nucleotides line up with TRBD2. The ends lost 5 bases at V and 4 bases at J; junction bases unmatched: 6. From germline, CDR1 is SGHTA and CDR2 FQGNSA. The CDR3 sequence is 15 residues long. Together with reference TRBV7-2 and TRBJ2-1, the CDR3 gives the full variable domain: GAGVSQSPSNKVTEKGKDVELRCDPISGHTALYWYRQSLGQGLEFLIYFQGNSAPDKSGLPSDRFSAERTGGSVSTLTIQRTQQEDSAVYLCASSPTSGPYNEQFFGPGTRLTVL.